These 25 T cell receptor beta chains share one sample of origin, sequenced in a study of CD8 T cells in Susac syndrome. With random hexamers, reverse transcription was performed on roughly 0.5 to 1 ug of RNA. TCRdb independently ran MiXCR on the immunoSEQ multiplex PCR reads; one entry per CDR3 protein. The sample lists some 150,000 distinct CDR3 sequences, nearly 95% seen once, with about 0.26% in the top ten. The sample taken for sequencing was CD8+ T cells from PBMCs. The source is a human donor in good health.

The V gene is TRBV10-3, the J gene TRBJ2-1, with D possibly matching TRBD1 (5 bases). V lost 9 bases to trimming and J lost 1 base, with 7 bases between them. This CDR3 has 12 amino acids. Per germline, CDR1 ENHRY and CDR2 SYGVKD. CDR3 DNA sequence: TGTGCCATACAGGAATCCTACAATGAGCAGTTCTTC. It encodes CAIQESYNEQFF.

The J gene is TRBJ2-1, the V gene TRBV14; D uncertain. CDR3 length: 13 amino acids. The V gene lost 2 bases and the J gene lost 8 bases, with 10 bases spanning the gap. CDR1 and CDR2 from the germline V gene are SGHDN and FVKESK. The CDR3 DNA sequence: TGTGCCAGCAGCCAAATACCGATGGATGAGCAGTTCTTC. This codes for CASSQIPMDEQFF. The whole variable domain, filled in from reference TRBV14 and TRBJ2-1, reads EAGVTQFPSHSVIEKGQTVTLRCDPISGHDNLYWYRRVMGKEIKFLLHFVKESKQDESGMPNNRFLAERTGGTYSTLKVQPAELEDSGVYFCASSQIPMDEQFFGPGTRLTVL.

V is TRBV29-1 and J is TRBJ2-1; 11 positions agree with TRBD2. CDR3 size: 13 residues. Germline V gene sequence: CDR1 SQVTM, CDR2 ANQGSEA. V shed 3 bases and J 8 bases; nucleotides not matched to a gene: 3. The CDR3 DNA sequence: TGCAGCGTTGATAGCGGGAGGGGCTATGAGCAGTTCTTC. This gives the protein CSVDSGRGYEQFF.

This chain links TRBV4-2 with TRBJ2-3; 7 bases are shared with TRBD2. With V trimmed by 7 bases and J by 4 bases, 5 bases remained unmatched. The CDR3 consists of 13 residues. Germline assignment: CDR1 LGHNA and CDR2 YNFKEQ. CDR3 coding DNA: TGTGCCAGCAATCCGGGACTACCAGATACGCAGTATTTT. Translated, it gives CASNPGLPDTQYF.

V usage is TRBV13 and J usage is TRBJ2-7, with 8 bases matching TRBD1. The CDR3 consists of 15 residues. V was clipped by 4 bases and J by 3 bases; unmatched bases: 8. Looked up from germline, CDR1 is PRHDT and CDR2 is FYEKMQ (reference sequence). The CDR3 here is CASSSWTGSNYEQYF. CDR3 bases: TGTGCCAGCAGCTCGTGGACAGGGTCGAACTACGAGCAGTACTTC.

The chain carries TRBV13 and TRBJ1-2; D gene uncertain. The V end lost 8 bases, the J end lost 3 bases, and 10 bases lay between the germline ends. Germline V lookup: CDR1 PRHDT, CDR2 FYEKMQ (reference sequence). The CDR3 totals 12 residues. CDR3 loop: CASGAGDYGYTF. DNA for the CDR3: TGTGCCAGCGGTGCCGGGGACTATGGCTACACCTTC.

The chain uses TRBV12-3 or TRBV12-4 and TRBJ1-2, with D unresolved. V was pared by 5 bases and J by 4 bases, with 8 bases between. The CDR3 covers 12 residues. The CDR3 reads CASSADTYGYTF. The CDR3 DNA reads TGTGCCAGCAGTGCCGACACCTATGGCTACACCTTC.

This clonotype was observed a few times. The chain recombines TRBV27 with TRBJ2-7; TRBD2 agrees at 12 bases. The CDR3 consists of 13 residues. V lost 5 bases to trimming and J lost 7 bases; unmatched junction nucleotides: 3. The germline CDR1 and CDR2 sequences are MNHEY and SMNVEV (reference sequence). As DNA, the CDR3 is TGTGCCAGCAGTACTGGACTAGCGGGAGAGCAGTACTTC. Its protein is CASSTGLAGEQYF.

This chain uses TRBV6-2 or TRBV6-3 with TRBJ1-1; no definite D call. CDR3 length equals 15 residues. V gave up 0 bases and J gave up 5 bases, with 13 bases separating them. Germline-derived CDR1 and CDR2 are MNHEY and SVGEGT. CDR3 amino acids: CASSYSIPRGTEAFF. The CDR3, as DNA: TGTGCCAGCAGTTACTCGATTCCTCGGGGTACTGAAGCTTTCTTT.

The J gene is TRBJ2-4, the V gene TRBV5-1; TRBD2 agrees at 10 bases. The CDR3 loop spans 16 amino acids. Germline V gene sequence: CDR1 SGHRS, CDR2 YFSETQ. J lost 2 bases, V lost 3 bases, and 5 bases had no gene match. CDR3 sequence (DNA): TGCGCCAGCAGCTACGGACTAGCGGAGTCCAAAAACATTCAGTACTTC. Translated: CASSYGLAESKNIQYF.

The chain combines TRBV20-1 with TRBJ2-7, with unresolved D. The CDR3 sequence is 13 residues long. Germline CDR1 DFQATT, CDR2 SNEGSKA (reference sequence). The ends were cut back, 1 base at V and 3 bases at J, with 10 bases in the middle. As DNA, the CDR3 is TGCAGTGCTAGAGGCCCCTTGAACTACGAGCAGTACTTC. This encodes CSARGPLNYEQYF.

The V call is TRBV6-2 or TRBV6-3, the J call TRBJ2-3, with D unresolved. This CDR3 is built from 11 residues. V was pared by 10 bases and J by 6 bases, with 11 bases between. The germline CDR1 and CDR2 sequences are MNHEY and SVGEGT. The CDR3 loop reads CATLLSDTQYF. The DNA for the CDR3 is TGTGCCACCCTCCTCTCCGATACGCAGTATTTT.

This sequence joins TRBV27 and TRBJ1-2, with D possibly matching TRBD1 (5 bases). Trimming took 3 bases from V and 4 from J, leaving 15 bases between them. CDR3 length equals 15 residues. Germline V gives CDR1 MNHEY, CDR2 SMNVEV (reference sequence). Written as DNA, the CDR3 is TGTGCCAGCAGTTTGGAAGTGAGTGGGGGCTATGGCTACACCTTC. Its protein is CASSLEVSGGYGYTF.

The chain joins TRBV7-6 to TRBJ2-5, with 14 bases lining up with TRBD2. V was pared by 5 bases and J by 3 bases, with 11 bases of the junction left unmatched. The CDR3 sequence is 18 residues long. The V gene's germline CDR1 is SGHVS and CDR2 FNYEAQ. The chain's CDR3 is CASSRPLGLAGVEETQYF. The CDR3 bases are TGTGCCAGCAGCAGGCCCCTGGGACTAGCGGGAGTGGAAGAGACCCAGTACTTC. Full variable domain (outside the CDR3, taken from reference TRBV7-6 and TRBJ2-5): GAGVSQSPRYKVTKRGQDVALRCDPISGHVSLYWYRQALGQGPEFLTYFNYEAQQDKSGLPNDRFSAERPEGSISTLTIQRTEQRDSAMYRCASSRPLGLAGVEETQYFGPGTRLLVL.

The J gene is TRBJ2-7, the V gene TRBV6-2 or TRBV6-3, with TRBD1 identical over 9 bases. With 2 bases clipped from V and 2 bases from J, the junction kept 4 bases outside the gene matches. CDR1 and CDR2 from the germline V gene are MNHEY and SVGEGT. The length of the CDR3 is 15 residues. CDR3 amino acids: CASSYPGTGPYEQYF. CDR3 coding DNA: TGTGCCAGCAGTTACCCAGGGACAGGGCCCTACGAGCAGTACTTC.

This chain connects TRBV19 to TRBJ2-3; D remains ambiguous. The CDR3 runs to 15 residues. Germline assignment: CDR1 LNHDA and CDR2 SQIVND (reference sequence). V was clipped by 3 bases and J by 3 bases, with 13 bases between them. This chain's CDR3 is CASSMGEGWTDTQYF. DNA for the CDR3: TGTGCCAGTAGTATGGGCGAAGGGTGGACAGATACGCAGTATTTT.

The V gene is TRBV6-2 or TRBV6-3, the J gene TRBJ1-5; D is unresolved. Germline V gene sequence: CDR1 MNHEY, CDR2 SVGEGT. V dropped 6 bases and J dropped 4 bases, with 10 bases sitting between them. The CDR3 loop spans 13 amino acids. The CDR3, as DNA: TGTGCCAGCAGCCTCTGGTCAAATCAGCCCCAGCATTTT. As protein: CASSLWSNQPQHF.

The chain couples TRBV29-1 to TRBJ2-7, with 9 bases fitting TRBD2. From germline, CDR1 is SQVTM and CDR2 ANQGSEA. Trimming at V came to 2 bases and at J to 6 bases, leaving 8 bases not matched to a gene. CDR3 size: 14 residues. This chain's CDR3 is CSVEMGLAGREQYF. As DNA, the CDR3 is TGCAGCGTTGAAATGGGTCTAGCGGGACGCGAGCAGTACTTC.

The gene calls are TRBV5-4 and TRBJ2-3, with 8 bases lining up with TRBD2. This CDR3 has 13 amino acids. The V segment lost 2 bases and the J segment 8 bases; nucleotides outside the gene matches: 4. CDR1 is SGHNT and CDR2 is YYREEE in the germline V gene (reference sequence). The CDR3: CASSFMREATQYF. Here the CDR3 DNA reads TGTGCCAGCAGCTTTATGCGGGAGGCTACGCAGTATTTT.

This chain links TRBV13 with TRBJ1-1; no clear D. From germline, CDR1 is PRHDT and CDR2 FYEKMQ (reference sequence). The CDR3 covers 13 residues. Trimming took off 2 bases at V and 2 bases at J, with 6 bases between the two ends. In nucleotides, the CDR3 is TGTGCCAGCAGCTTACATGCCAACACTGAAGCTTTCTTT. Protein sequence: CASSLHANTEAFF.

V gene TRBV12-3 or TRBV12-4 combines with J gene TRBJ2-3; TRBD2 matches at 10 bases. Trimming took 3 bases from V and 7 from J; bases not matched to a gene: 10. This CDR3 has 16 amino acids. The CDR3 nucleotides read TGTGCCAGCAGTTTTGTGGTACTAGCGGGACACAATACGCAGTATTTT. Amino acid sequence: CASSFVVLAGHNTQYF.

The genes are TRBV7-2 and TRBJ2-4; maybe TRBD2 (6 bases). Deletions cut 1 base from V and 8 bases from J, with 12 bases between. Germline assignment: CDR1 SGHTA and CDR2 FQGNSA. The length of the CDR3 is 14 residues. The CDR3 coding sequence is TGTGCCAGCAGCTTAGTAGGGACGGGGGACATTCAGTACTTC. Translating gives CASSLVGTGDIQYF.

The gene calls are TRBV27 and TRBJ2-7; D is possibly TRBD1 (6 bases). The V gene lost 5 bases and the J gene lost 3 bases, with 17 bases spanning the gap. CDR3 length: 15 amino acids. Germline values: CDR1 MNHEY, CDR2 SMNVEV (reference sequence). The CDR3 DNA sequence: TGTGCCAGCAGTCTCACGGGACATCCATACTACGAGCAGTACTTC. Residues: CASSLTGHPYYEQYF.

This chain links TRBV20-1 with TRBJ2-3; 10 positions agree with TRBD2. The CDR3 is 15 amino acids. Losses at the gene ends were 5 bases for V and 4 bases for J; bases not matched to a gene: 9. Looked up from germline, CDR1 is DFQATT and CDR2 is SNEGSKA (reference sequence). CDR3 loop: CSALSLAGSSDTQYF. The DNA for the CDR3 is TGCAGTGCTCTCTCACTAGCGGGAAGCTCAGATACGCAGTATTTT.

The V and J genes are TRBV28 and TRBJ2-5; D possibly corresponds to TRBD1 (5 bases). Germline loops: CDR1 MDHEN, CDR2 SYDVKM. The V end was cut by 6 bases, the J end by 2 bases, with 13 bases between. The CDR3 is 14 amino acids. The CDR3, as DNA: TGTGCCAGCAGACCGACAGAAAGACAAGAGACCCAGTACTTC. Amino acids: CASRPTERQETQYF.